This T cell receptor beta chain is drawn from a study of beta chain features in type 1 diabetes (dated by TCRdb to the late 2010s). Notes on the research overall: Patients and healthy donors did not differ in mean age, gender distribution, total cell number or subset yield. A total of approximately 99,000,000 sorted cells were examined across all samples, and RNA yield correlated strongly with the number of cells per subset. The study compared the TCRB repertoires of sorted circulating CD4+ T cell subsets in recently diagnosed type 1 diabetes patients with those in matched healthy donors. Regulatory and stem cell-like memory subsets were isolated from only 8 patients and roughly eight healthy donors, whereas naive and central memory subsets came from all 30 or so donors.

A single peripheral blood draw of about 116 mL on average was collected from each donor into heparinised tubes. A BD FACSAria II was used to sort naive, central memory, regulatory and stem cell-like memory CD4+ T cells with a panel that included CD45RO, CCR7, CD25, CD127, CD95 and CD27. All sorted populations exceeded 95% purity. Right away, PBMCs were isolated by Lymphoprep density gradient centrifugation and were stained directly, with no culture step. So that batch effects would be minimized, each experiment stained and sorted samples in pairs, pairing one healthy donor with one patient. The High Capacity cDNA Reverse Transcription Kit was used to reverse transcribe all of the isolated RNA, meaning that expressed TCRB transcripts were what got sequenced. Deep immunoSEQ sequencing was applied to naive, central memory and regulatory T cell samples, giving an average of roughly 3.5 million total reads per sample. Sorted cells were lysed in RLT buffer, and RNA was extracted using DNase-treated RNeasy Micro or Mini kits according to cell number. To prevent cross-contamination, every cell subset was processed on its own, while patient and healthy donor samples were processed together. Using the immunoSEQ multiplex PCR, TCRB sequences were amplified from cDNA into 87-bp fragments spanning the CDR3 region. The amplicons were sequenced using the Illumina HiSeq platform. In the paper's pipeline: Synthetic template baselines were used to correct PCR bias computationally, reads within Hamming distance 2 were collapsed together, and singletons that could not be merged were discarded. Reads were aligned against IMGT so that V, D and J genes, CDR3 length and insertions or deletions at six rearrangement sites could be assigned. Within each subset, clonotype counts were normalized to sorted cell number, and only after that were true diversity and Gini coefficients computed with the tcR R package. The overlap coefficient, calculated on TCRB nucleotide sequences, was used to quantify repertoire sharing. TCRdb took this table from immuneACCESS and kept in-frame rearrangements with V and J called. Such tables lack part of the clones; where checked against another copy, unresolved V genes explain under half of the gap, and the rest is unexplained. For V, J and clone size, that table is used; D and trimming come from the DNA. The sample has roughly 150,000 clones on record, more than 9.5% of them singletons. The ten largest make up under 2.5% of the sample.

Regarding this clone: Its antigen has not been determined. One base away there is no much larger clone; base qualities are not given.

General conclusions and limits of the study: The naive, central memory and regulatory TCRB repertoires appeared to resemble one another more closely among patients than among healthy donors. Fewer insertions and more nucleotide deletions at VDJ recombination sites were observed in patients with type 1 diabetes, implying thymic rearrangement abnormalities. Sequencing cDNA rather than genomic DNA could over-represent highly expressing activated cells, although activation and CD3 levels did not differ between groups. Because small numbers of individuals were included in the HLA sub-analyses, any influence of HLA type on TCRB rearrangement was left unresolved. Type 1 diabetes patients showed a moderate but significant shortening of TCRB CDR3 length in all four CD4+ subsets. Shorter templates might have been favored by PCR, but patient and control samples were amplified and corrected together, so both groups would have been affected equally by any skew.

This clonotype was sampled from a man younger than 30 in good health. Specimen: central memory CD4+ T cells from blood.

The nucleotide sequence reads TGTGCCAGCAGCTTGGAGGGCGGTAGCTCCTACAATGAGCAGTTCTTC. Protein translation: CASSLEGGSSYNEQFF. The sequence joins TRBV5-5 to TRBJ2-1, with the D gene uncertain. CDR1 and CDR2 (SGHKS, YYEKEE) derive from the germline V gene (reference sequence). At the junction V is shortened by 0 bases and J by 0 bases, with 10 bases in between. Reading from cysteine to phenylalanine, the CDR3 counts 16 amino acids. This entry keeps only the CDR3 DNA: 48 bases, framed from base 1.